What follows describes a single T cell receptor beta chain. Its binding antigen is unknown. Base-call qualities are not available, and no considerably larger clone is one nucleotide away. The CDR3 spans 18 residues, from the cysteine through the phenylalanine. Only the CDR3 DNA is retained, 54 bases long and in frame from the first base. Sequences MGHRA (CDR1) and YSYEKL (CDR2) are obtained from the germline V gene. V lost 0 bases and J lost 4 bases, and the count of bases not matched to a germline gene is 13. Library preparation was by RT-PCR. Sequencer: Illumina HiSeq 2500. The public reads were reanalyzed by TCRdb: fastp trimming at Q25, MiXCR alignment, in-frame beta chains only. Entries that share a CDR3 protein sequence are merged under the most common genes and DNA. In all, the sample holds approximately 500,000 distinct CDR3 sequences, and roughly 13% of those were seen once. The ten largest account for about an eighth of the sample.

These data are taken from a study of response to subunit inactivated influenza vaccine listed by TCRdb under 2018. Regarding the research as a whole: Deep quantitative T cell receptor repertoire profiling was used in the study to track responses to a trivalent subunit inactivated influenza vaccine.

Overall results and qualifications from the work: It was suggested by the authors that each seasonal influenza vaccination may recruit only a limited number of new T cells.

The meaning of the sample's time point label: approximately 47 days after influenza vaccine administration. This receptor chain uses TRBV4-1 and TRBJ1-1; 8 middle bases align to TRBD1. The sequence was obtained from a man aged 45-60 years who received an inactivated influenza vaccine. Donor details come from another sample of the same person, matched by shared clones. Specimen: PBMCs from blood, collected roughly 46 days after vaccination. Read as DNA, the sequence is TGCGCCAGCAGCCAAGATGCTCCCATCGGACAGGGAGCCACTGAAGCTTTCTTT. It translates as CASSQDAPIGQGATEAFF.